These 10 T cell receptor beta chains originate from one sample sequenced in a study of patients and donors after allogeneic stem cell transplantation. MiXCR, applied by TCRdb to the RT-PCR reads, yields one record per CDR3 protein. Of about 160,000 distinct CDR3 sequences listed, about a quarter are singletons. Sequencing used blood, either unsorted or a sorted T cell fraction (not recorded which). The source of these receptors is a human donor who was either an allogeneic HSCT recipient or a stem cell or donor lymphocyte infusion donor (not recorded which). It is not recorded whose cells these are; they may come from a transplant donor.

The chain combines TRBV5-1 with TRBJ2-7, with D possibly being TRBD1 (6 bases). Trimming stripped 0 bases from V and 2 bases from J, with 15 bases between. This CDR3 region has 16 residues. Germline lookup yields CDR1 SGHRS and CDR2 YFSETQ. The CDR3 coding sequence is TGCGCCAGCAGCTTGGGGCAGGGGACCCCCACCTACGAGCAGTACTTC. It specifies CASSLGQGTPTYEQYF.

This clonotype came up a few times. The chain joins TRBV6-5 to TRBJ1-4; D not resolved. The CDR3 runs to 14 residues. Trimming took 2 bases from V and 4 from J, leaving 8 bases between them. CDR1 MNHEY and CDR2 SVGAGI come from the germline V gene. The CDR3, as DNA: TGTGCCAGCAGTTACCAGAGGGTTAATGAAAAACTGTTTTTT. As protein: CASSYQRVNEKLFF.

This clonotype was seen a handful of times. The gene calls are TRBV5-1 and TRBJ1-1; TRBD1 aligns across 8 bases. Germline CDR1 SGHRS, CDR2 YFSETQ. J lost 4 bases, V lost 4 bases, and 6 bases had no gene match. The CDR3 covers 14 residues. The CDR3 sequence is CASSPGGASTEAFF. Here the CDR3 DNA reads TGCGCCAGCAGCCCAGGGGGCGCGAGCACTGAAGCTTTCTTT.

The chain joins TRBV4-1 to TRBJ1-1; tentatively, D is TRBD1 (5 bases). CDR1 MGHRA and CDR2 YSYEKL come from the germline V gene. Trimming removed 1 base from V and 3 bases from J, with 18 bases in between. This CDR3 has 17 residues. Here the CDR3 reads CASSQVGARVADTEAFF. The CDR3 DNA reads as TGCGCCAGCAGCCAAGTTGGGGCCAGGGTGGCGGACACTGAAGCTTTCTTT.

In this sample, this clonotype turned up a few times. The chain employs TRBV5-1 and TRBJ2-4; the D gene could be TRBD1 or TRBD2 (6 bases each). V was shortened by 7 bases and J by 9 bases, with 17 bases between the two germline ends. The CDR3 is made up of 13 amino acids. Germline loops: CDR1 SGHRS, CDR2 YFSETQ. The chain's CDR3 is CASSRDKGGIQYF. DNA of the CDR3: TGCGCCAGCTCTCGGGACAAGGGAGGCATTCAGTACTTC.

This rearrangement joins TRBV20-1 to TRBJ1-6; 8 positions agree with TRBD1. Per the germline V gene, CDR1 is DFQATT and CDR2 is SNEGSKA (reference sequence). The CDR3 length is 17 residues. V gave up 0 bases and J gave up 7 bases; unmatched junction bases: 11. This CDR3 is CSARDPRSGTGNSPLHF. DNA for the CDR3: TGCAGTGCTAGAGATCCCCGCTCCGGGACAGGAAATTCACCCCTCCACTTT.

This clonotype occurred a few times. The chain links TRBV5-1 to TRBJ1-1; D unresolved. Germline values: CDR1 SGHRS, CDR2 YFSETQ. The CDR3 contains 14 residues. V was clipped by 3 bases and J by 4 bases, with 13 bases between them. The CDR3 reads CASSWWADGTEAFF. In DNA, the CDR3 is TGCGCCAGCAGCTGGTGGGCGGACGGCACTGAAGCTTTCTTT. Variable domain in full (rest from reference TRBV5-1 and TRBJ1-1): KAGVTQTPRYLIKTRGQQVTLSCSPISGHRSVSWYQQTPGQGLQFLFEYFSETQRNKGNFPGRFSGRQFSNSRSEMNVSTLELGDSALYLCASSWWADGTEAFFGQGTRLTVV.

This clonotype was observed a few times. This chain joins TRBV3-1 and TRBJ2-7, with 11 bases aligning to TRBD2. CDR3 length: 18 residues. Germline loops: CDR1 LGHDT, CDR2 YNNKEL (reference sequence). Trimming cost V 0 bases and J 1 base; bases outside gene matches: 8. The CDR3 reads CASSQEILGTSGSYEQYF. DNA of the CDR3: TGTGCCAGCAGCCAAGAAATTCTAGGGACTAGCGGTTCCTACGAGCAGTACTTC.

This clonotype has a handful of counts. This sequence joins TRBV20-1 and TRBJ1-5; D not certain. Germline V CDR1 and CDR2: DFQATT, SNEGSKA (reference sequence). This CDR3 is 13 amino acids long. The ends were cut back, 5 bases at V and 2 bases at J, with 10 bases in the middle. This CDR3 reads CSALAWGNQPQHF. DNA for the CDR3: TGCAGTGCTCTGGCTTGGGGCAATCAGCCCCAGCATTTT.

Only a few counts were recorded for this clonotype. This sequence joins TRBV12-3 or TRBV12-4 and TRBJ2-3; D might be TRBD1 (5 bases). Trimming stripped 3 bases from V and 1 base from J, with 11 bases between. The CDR3 spans 15 residues. The CDR3 spells CASSFLGAGTDTQYF. CDR3 sequence (DNA): TGTGCCAGCAGTTTCCTAGGGGCTGGCACAGATACGCAGTATTTT.